This is a list of T cell receptor beta chains from one sample in a study of control samples from healthy donors and cancer patients. The method was immunoSEQ multiplex PCR; TCRdb's version includes in-frame clones alone and lacks a portion of them. Of 91,000 or so clones in the sample, approximately 93% were seen once. Sequencing was done on a sample of blood. The source of these receptors is a woman between 25 and 40 years old in good health. Both conserved end residues are part of each CDR3. D genes are given only for firm matches. Not all rows give a size; the values are once, few, many and, for expanded clones, a class.

j_call clone_size d_call v_call cdr3_aa cdr3_nt
TRBJ1-2 - - TRBV10-3 CAISESISIRGRGKNYGYTF TGTGCCATCAGTGAGTCGATATCCATCCGAGGCAGAGGGAAGAACTATGGCTACACCTTC
TRBJ2-5 few TRBD2 TRBV9 CASSVETSWETQYF TGTGCCAGCAGCGTCGAGACTAGCTGGGAGACCCAGTACTTC
TRBJ2-1 - - TRBV9 CASSNPGLLTSYNEQFF TGTGCCAGCAGCAACCCGGGACTTCTTACTTCCTACAATGAGCAGTTCTTC
TRBJ1-4 - - TRBV19 CASHLGPTNEKLFF TGTGCCAGCCATTTGGGACCAACTAATGAAAAACTGTTTTTT
TRBJ2-4 once - TRBV11-2 CASSLEPGNIQYF TGTGCCAGCAGCTTAGAGCCAGGGAACATTCAGTACTTC
TRBJ2-1 - - TRBV10-1 CASSLSGNEQFF TGCGCCAGCAGTCTGAGCGGCAATGAGCAGTTCTTC
TRBJ1-4 - TRBD1 TRBV6-5 CASSYYQGAGEKLFF TGTGCCAGCAGTTACTACCAGGGGGCTGGTGAAAAACTGTTTTTT
TRBJ1-1 - TRBD1 TRBV11-2 CASSLIQGGLTEAFF TGTGCCAGCAGCTTAATCCAGGGGGGGTTGACTGAAGCTTTCTTT
TRBJ2-3 - - TRBV14 CASSYGQLSTDTQYF TGTGCCAGCAGCTATGGACAGCTTAGCACAGATACGCAGTATTTT
TRBJ1-6 - - TRBV6-1 CASSEFGGNNSPLHF TGTGCCAGCAGTGAATTTGGGGGGAATAATTCACCCCTCCACTTT
TRBJ1-2 - TRBD1 TRBV19 CASSIPRTGGYTF TGTGCCAGTAGTATCCCTAGGACAGGGGGCTACACCTTC
TRBJ2-7 - - TRBV7-2 CASRYQNSYEQYF TGTGCCAGCAGGTACCAGAACTCCTACGAGCAGTACTTC
TRBJ1-6 - TRBD1 TRBV19 CASSMAGQGGSPLHF TGTGCCAGTAGTATGGCCGGACAGGGAGGTTCACCCCTCCACTTT
TRBJ1-1 once - TRBV18 CASSPYESRTEAFF TGTGCCAGCTCGCCCTACGAGTCACGGACTGAAGCTTTCTTT
TRBJ1-2 - - TRBV9 CASSDTGSFGYTF TGTGCCAGCAGCGACACAGGGTCTTTTGGCTACACCTTC
TRBJ2-7 - - TRBV5-6 CASSWAGAYEQYF TGTGCCAGCAGCTGGGCTGGGGCCTACGAGCAGTACTTC
TRBJ2-7 - TRBD1 TRBV6-1 CASSEDAGGYEQYF TGTGCCAGCAGTGAAGATGCAGGGGGCTACGAGCAGTACTTC
TRBJ2-7 - - TRBV19 CASSIQGGLSYEQYF TGTGCCAGTAGTATACAGGGGGGCCTCTCCTACGAGCAGTACTTC
TRBJ2-1 - TRBD2 TRBV9 CASSVAAGGERSSEQFF TGTGCCAGCAGCGTAGCGGCGGGAGGGGAGAGGTCCAGTGAGCAGTTCTTC
TRBJ1-2 - - TRBV30 CAWRRPGRSGIAGYTF TGTGCCTGGAGACGGCCAGGCCGCTCTGGAATAGCGGGCTACACCTTC
TRBJ2-3 - TRBD2 TRBV11-2 CASSRSGLASDTQYF TGTGCCAGCAGCAGATCGGGACTAGCTTCAGATACGCAGTATTTT
TRBJ2-1 - - TRBV9 CASSVGRLSYNEQFF TGTGCCAGCAGCGTAGGGCGTCTCTCCTACAATGAGCAGTTCTTC
TRBJ1-5 - TRBD1 TRBV7-9 CASSFTGGDQPQHF TGTGCCAGCAGCTTTACAGGGGGCGATCAGCCCCAGCATTTT
TRBJ1-1 - TRBD1 TRBV12-5 CASGPAGTGLIFPEAFF TGTGCTAGTGGTCCGGCCGGGACAGGGTTGATTTTCCCTGAAGCTTTCTTT
TRBJ2-3 - - TRBV7-9 CASSPSGTDTQYF TGTGCCAGCAGCCCAAGCGGCACAGATACGCAGTATTTT
TRBJ1-1 - TRBD1 TRBV20-1 CSASGAGGDTEAFF TGCAGTGCTAGTGGTGCAGGGGGGGACACTGAAGCTTTCTTT
TRBJ1-4 - - TRBV7-8 CASSLGPGVGEKLFF TGTGCCAGCAGCTTAGGCCCAGGGGTCGGCGAAAAACTGTTTTTT
TRBJ2-1 - - TRBV15 CATSRTRWDHNEQFF TGTGCCACCAGCAGGACCCGATGGGACCACAATGAGCAGTTCTTC
TRBJ2-5 - TRBD1 TRBV7-6 CASSFDRARETQYF TGTGCCAGCAGCTTCGACAGGGCACGGGAGACCCAGTACTTC
TRBJ2-5 - - TRBV5-4 CASSFNGVLQETQYF TGTGCCAGCAGCTTCAACGGTGTTCTTCAAGAGACCCAGTACTTC
TRBJ1-6 - TRBD1 TRBV30 CAWSVTGVNSPLHF TGTGCCTGGAGTGTAACAGGGGTCAATTCACCCCTCCACTTT
TRBJ1-5 - - TRBV6-4 CASSPTLNQPQHF TGTGCCAGCAGCCCGACTCTCAATCAGCCCCAGCATTTT
TRBJ1-3 - - TRBV10-3 CAISDPGRGNTIYF TGTGCCATCAGTGATCCGGGGCGTGGAAACACCATATATTTT